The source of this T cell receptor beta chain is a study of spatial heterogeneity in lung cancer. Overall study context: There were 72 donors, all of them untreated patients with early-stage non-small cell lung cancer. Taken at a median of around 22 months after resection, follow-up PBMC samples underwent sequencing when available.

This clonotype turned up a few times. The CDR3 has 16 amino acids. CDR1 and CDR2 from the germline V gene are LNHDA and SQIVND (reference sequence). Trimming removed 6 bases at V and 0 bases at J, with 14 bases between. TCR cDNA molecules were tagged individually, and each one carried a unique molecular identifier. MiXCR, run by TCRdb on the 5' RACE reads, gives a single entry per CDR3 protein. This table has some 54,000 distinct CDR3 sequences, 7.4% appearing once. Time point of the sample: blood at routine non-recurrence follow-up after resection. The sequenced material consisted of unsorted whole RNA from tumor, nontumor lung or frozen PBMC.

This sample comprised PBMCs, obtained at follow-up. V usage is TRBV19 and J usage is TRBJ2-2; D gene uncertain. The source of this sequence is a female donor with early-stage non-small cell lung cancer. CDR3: CASSLGWQANTGELFF. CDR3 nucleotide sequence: TGTGCCAGTAGCCTGGGTTGGCAAGCGAACACCGGGGAGCTGTTTTTT.